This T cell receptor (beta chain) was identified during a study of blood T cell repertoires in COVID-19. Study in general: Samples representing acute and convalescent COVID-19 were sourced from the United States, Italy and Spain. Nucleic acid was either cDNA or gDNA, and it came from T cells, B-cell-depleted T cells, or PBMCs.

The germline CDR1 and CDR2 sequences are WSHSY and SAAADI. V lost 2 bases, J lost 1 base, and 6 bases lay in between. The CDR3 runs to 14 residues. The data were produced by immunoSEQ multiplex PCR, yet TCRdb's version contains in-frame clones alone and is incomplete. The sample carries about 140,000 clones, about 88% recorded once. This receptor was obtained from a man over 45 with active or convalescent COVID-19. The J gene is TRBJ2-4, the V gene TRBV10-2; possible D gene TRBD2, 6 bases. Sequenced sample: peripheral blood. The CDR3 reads CASSEGGAKNIQYF. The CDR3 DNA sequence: TGCGCCAGCAGTGAGGGAGGGGCCAAAAACATTCAGTACTTC.